The 9 T cell receptor beta chains below all came from one sample that was sequenced in a study of shared clonotypes between healthy human individuals. Here immunoSEQ multiplex PCR was the method, and the copy in TCRdb shows in-frame clones only, minus some. The table has approximately 980,000 clones, less than 85% seen once; the top ten hold approximately 1.5%. Specimen: memory CD4+ T cells sorted from blood. As to subset: CD45RA-negative fraction. Receptor source: a man younger than 35 in good health.

Notes on this clone: The same CDR3 can be traced to other DNA sequences in this sample. The chain carries TRBV10-2 and TRBJ1-1, with 9 nucleotides matching TRBD1. Germline values: CDR1 WSHSY, CDR2 SAAADI. V was clipped by 9 bases and J by 5 bases; unmatched bases: 7. The CDR3 loop spans 13 amino acids. CDR3 DNA: TGCGCCAGTACGCTGGACAGGGGAACTGAAGCTTTCTTT. This gives the protein CASTLDRGTEAFF.

This chain uses TRBV2 with TRBJ1-4, with 12 nucleotides matching TRBD1. From germline, CDR1 is SNHLY and CDR2 FYNNEI. The CDR3 contains 17 residues. Trimming took 6 bases from V and 8 from J; bases not matched to a gene: 13. The CDR3 sequence: CASRAGTGGGKGEKLFF. CDR3 DNA: TGTGCCAGCAGAGCCGGGACAGGGGGCGGAAAGGGGGAAAAACTGTTTTTT.

The chain recombines TRBV10-2 with TRBJ1-2; D is possibly TRBD1 (5 bases). The germline V gene has CDR1 WSHSY and CDR2 SAAADI. V lost 9 bases, J lost 1 base, and 18 bases lay in between. The CDR3 is made up of 15 amino acids. The CDR3 nucleotides are TGCGCCAGTGGGACGGAGAAACACGTTAACTATGGCTACACCTTC. It specifies CASGTEKHVNYGYTF.

This clone was found many times. The V and J genes are TRBV2 and TRBJ1-6; TRBD1 agrees at 8 bases. V lost 10 bases and J lost 10; bases outside the gene matches: 9. The CDR3 loop spans 13 amino acids. The germline gives CDR1 SNHLY, CDR2 FYNNEI. The CDR3 DNA is TGTGCCACCCAGGGGACAGGAGTATCACCCCTCCACTTT. Its protein is CATQGTGVSPLHF. Looking up the rest from reference TRBV2 and TRBJ1-6 gives the full variable domain: EPEVTQTPSHQVTQMGQEVILRCVPISNHLYFYWYRQILGQKVEFLVSFYNNEISEKSEIFDDQFSVERPDGSNFTLKIRSTKLEDSAMYFCATQGTGVSPLHFGNGTRLTVT.

The J gene is TRBJ1-6, the V gene TRBV7-8; D uncertain. Trimming pared 3 bases from V and 4 bases from J, leaving 10 bases between. The germline V gene encodes CDR1 SGHVS and CDR2 FQNEAQ. The CDR3 has 15 residues. The CDR3 sequence is CASSFTRDYNSPLHF. The CDR3 DNA reads as TGTGCCAGCAGCTTCACAAGGGATTATAATTCACCCCTCCACTTT.

Notes on this clone: This sample includes further DNA sequences coding for the same CDR3. The chain carries TRBV6-5 and TRBJ1-4; 10 bases are a match to TRBD1. The CDR3 length is 15 residues. Germline V gene sequence: CDR1 MNHEY, CDR2 SVGAGI. Trimming at V came to 3 bases and at J to 6 bases, leaving 4 bases not matched to a gene. CDR3: CASSYGGTGDEKLFF. The CDR3 nucleotides are TGTGCCAGCAGTTATGGAGGGACAGGGGATGAAAAACTGTTTTTT.

The chain couples TRBV6-6 to TRBJ1-1; 8 nucleotides match TRBD1. CDR1 is MNHNY and CDR2 is SVGAGI in the germline V gene (reference sequence). The V and J ends lost 6 bases and 4 bases, in that order; junction bases with no gene match: 7. The CDR3 loop spans 14 amino acids. The CDR3 loop is CASREGQGGTEAFF. As DNA, the CDR3 is TGTGCCAGCAGGGAAGGACAGGGAGGCACTGAAGCTTTCTTT.

The chain links TRBV6-6 to TRBJ2-1, with 11 bases fitting TRBD2. V lost 6 bases, J lost 5 bases, and 3 bases stayed unmatched. Looked up from germline, CDR1 is MNHNY and CDR2 is SVGAGI (reference sequence). The CDR3 is 14 amino acids. This CDR3 is CASREGLADNEQFF. The CDR3 DNA reads as TGTGCCAGCAGGGAGGGACTAGCGGACAATGAGCAGTTCTTC.

J is TRBJ2-3 and V is TRBV7-9, with TRBD1 as a possible D gene (6 bases). The CDR3 is made up of 16 amino acids. Germline values: CDR1 SEHNR, CDR2 FQNEAQ (reference sequence). V shed 5 bases and J shed 1 base, with 16 bases lying between them. CDR3 in amino acids: CASSPGTKVGTDTQYF. The CDR3 DNA follows: TGTGCCAGCAGCCCCGGGACAAAAGTGGGCACAGATACGCAGTATTTT.